This T cell receptor (beta chain) was recovered during a study of graft-versus-host responses after intestinal transplantation. Study in general: Multivisceral, liver-intestinal, or isolated intestinal transplants were received by the recipients. Each recipient received anti-thymocyte globulin induction, then tacrolimus and steroids for three to four years. Findings and caveats of the study: High graft-versus-host to host-versus-graft clonal ratios were seen in allografts of patients with graft-donor T cell macrochimerism. Some GvH clones appeared in ileal mucosa or blood before recipient bone marrow.

Intraepithelial and lamina propria lymphocytes were freed from processed graft tissue. As to this clone: As yet, its antigen is unknown.

Clones were read by immunoSEQ multiplex PCR, and TCRdb kept only the in-frame ones, dropping some. The sample yields approximately 10,000 clones, 75% to 90% seen once. This CDR3 is built from 13 residues. V was cut by 3 bases and J by 6 bases, with 12 bases left in between. Looked up from germline, CDR1 is SGHRS and CDR2 is YFSETQ. This clonotype originated in a human patient who received an intestinal transplant, so some T cells may come from the graft donor. This specimen consisted of ileum tissue, obtained 729 days after intestinal transplantation. The genes are TRBV5-1 and TRBJ1-1; D not certain. CDR3 sequence: CASSWNRGAEAFF. In nucleotides, the CDR3 is TGCGCCAGCAGCTGGAACCGAGGCGCTGAAGCTTTCTTT. The variable domain in full, completed from reference TRBV5-1 and TRBJ1-1, reads KAGVTQTPRYLIKTRGQQVTLSCSPISGHRSVSWYQQTPGQGLQFLFEYFSETQRNKGNFPGRFSGRQFSNSRSEMNVSTLELGDSALYLCASSWNRGAEAFFGQGTRLTVV.